This passage covers 29 T cell receptor beta chains from one sample sequenced in a study of OX40 agonist ivuxolimab in advanced cancers. Assay: immunoSEQ multiplex PCR; the TCRdb copy retains only in-frame clones and omits some. Here the sample spans approximately 80,000 clones, about 88% being singletons. The specimen comprised CD4+ or CD8+ T cells sorted from blood, sampled in a trial of the OX40 agonist ivuxolimab. The origin of the receptors is an adult with an advanced solid tumor such as melanoma, head and neck, liver or kidney cancer.

The gene calls are TRBV5-1 and TRBJ1-1, with D unresolved. Per the germline V gene, CDR1 is SGHRS and CDR2 is YFSETQ. V was trimmed by 0 bases and J by 1 base, leaving 7 bases between them. This CDR3 is built from 14 residues. The CDR3: CASSLGGGNTEAFF. DNA of the CDR3: TGCGCCAGCAGCTTGGGTGGAGGGAACACTGAAGCTTTCTTT. Based on the CDR3 plus reference TRBV5-1 and TRBJ1-1, the full variable domain is KAGVTQTPRYLIKTRGQQVTLSCSPISGHRSVSWYQQTPGQGLQFLFEYFSETQRNKGNFPGRFSGRQFSNSRSEMNVSTLELGDSALYLCASSLGGGNTEAFFGQGTRLTVV.

The chain links TRBV5-1 to TRBJ1-3, with no clear D. Germline CDR1 and CDR2: SGHRS and YFSETQ. The V gene lost 0 bases and the J gene lost 3 bases, with 7 bases spanning the gap. This CDR3 is built from 14 residues. CDR3 coding DNA: TGCGCCAGCAGCTTGGGTGGCGGTGGAAACACCATATATTTT. This encodes CASSLGGGGNTIYF.

The J gene is TRBJ2-2, the V gene TRBV7-2; D may be TRBD1 (5 bases). This CDR3 is built from 14 residues. The V end was cut by 2 bases, the J end by 4 bases, with 8 bases between. Germline V gene data show CDR1 as SGHTA and CDR2 as FQGNSA. The chain's CDR3 is CASSLRQSTGELFF. CDR3 coding DNA: TGTGCCAGCAGCTTAAGACAGAGCACCGGGGAGCTGTTTTTT. The full variable domain, in which reference TRBV7-2 and TRBJ2-2 provide the parts outside the CDR3, is GAGVSQSPSNKVTEKGKDVELRCDPISGHTALYWYRQSLGQGLEFLIYFQGNSAPDKSGLPSDRFSAERTGGSVSTLTIQRTQQEDSAVYLCASSLRQSTGELFFGEGSRLTVL.

This chain joins TRBV11-3 and TRBJ1-1; 7 bases line up with TRBD1. This CDR3 is 15 amino acids long. V shed 0 bases and J 0 bases; nucleotides not matched to a gene: 1. CDR1 is SGHNT, CDR2 YENEEA, per germline. As DNA, the CDR3 is TGTGCCAGCAGCTTAGACGGGACAGTGAACACTGAAGCTTTCTTT. Residues: CASSLDGTVNTEAFF. The full variable domain, with the rest looked up from reference TRBV11-3 and TRBJ1-1, is EAGVVQSPRYKIIEKKQPVAFWCNPISGHNTLYWYLQNLGQGPELLIRYENEEAVDDSQLPKDRFSAERLKGVDSTLKIQPAELGDSAVYLCASSLDGTVNTEAFFGQGTRLTVV.

The chain links TRBV4-3 to TRBJ2-2; TRBD1 matches 9 bases. The J segment lost 5 bases and the V segment lost 0 bases, leaving 7 bases of the junction unmatched. Germline CDR1 is LGHNA and CDR2 is YSLEER. The CDR3 is made up of 17 amino acids. In DNA form, the CDR3 reads TGCGCCAGCAGCCAAGATTGGTCACAGGGGGCGACCGGGGAGCTGTTTTTT. It specifies CASSQDWSQGATGELFF.

This sequence joins TRBV27 and TRBJ2-3; D may correspond to TRBD1 or TRBD2 (5 bases each). CDR1 and CDR2 from the germline V gene are MNHEY and SMNVEV (reference sequence). The CDR3 contains 15 residues. Trimming shortened V by 4 bases and J by 4 bases, and 15 bases separated the two germline ends. In DNA form, the CDR3 reads TGTGCCAGCAGTTCAGGGAGTTCGATGGCAGATACGCAGTATTTT. This gives the protein CASSSGSSMADTQYF.

The J gene is TRBJ1-2, the V gene TRBV4-3, with D hard to call. The CDR3 is made up of 13 amino acids. Trimming removed 6 bases at V and 3 bases at J, with 11 bases between. Germline-derived CDR1 and CDR2 are LGHNA and YSLEER. The CDR3 bases are TGCGCCAGCAGTCCCGGTCGGGACTATGGCTACACCTTC. Amino acid sequence: CASSPGRDYGYTF.

V gene TRBV27 combines with J gene TRBJ1-3; the D gene is possibly TRBD1 (6 bases). Trimming shortened V by 3 bases and J by 0 bases, and 12 bases separated the two germline ends. The CDR3 sequence is 16 residues long. Germline loops: CDR1 MNHEY, CDR2 SMNVEV (reference sequence). CDR3 coding DNA: TGTGCCAGCAGTTTCCGATTAGGGGGCTCTGGAAACACCATATATTTT. Translating it yields CASSFRLGGSGNTIYF.

This rearrangement joins TRBV5-1 to TRBJ2-5; D is uncertain. V lost 2 bases and J 1 base, leaving 9 bases between the germline ends. The CDR3 is 14 residues long. Germline V gene data show CDR1 as SGHRS and CDR2 as YFSETQ. The chain's CDR3 is CASSFTAPQETQYF. The CDR3, as DNA: TGCGCCAGCAGCTTCACGGCCCCCCAAGAGACCCAGTACTTC.

V gene TRBV7-6 combines with J gene TRBJ2-7; 7 bases are shared with TRBD2. The CDR3 length is 16 residues. The germline V gene encodes CDR1 SGHVS and CDR2 FNYEAQ. Trimming took 1 base from V and 3 from J; bases not matched to a gene: 9. This chain's CDR3 is CASSLEGRAAYYEQYV. The CDR3 DNA is TGTGCCAGCAGCTTAGAAGGGAGGGCGGCCTACTACGAGCAGTACGTC.

The chain is built from TRBV4-2 and TRBJ2-3; D not resolved. V shed 3 bases and J shed 5 bases, with 15 bases lying between them. CDR1 is LGHNA, CDR2 YNFKEQ, per germline. This CDR3 is built from 15 residues. CDR3: CASSHKKNRVDTQYF. The DNA for the CDR3 is TGTGCCAGCAGCCACAAGAAGAATAGGGTAGATACGCAGTATTTT.

This chain joins TRBV21-1 and TRBJ1-3. TRBV21-1 represents a pseudogene. The CDR3 is made up of 13 amino acids. The CDR3 bases are TGTGCCAGCGCCGGTCGCTCTGGAAACACCATATATTTT. Protein sequence: CASAGRSGNTIYF.

The V gene is TRBV27, the J gene TRBJ1-1; maybe TRBD1 (6 bases). Germline V lookup: CDR1 MNHEY, CDR2 SMNVEV (reference sequence). V dropped 5 bases and J dropped 1 base, with 14 bases sitting between them. CDR3 size: 15 residues. The CDR3 loop reads CASSPQQGWNTEAFF. The CDR3 bases are TGTGCCAGCAGTCCCCAACAGGGATGGAACACTGAAGCTTTCTTT.

The chain is built from TRBV4-2 and TRBJ1-3; tentative D call: TRBD1 (6 bases). V was pared by 4 bases and J by 6 bases, with 19 bases between. The CDR3 covers 16 residues. Germline V gene sequence: CDR1 LGHNA, CDR2 YNFKEQ. The CDR3 region is CASSLTPRNRENTIYF. The CDR3 nucleotides read TGTGCCAGCAGCCTAACGCCCCGGAACAGGGAAAACACCATATATTTT.

A single count supports this clone. The V call is TRBV5-1, the J call TRBJ2-2, with D unclear. V was shortened by 4 bases and J by 3 bases, with 10 bases between the two germline ends. CDR3 length equals 14 residues. Germline V CDR1 and CDR2: SGHRS, YFSETQ. CDR3 DNA: TGCGCCAGCAGCCACGACGCCGACACCGGGGAGCTGTTTTTT. This sequence encodes CASSHDADTGELFF.

This clone turned up a few times. This sequence joins TRBV11-2 and TRBJ1-6, with no clear D. This CDR3 has 12 residues. CDR1 and CDR2 (germline): SGHAT, FQNNGV. Trimming stripped 1 base from V and 7 bases from J, with 2 bases between. The CDR3 is CASSLVNSPLHF. For the CDR3, the DNA is TGTGCCAGCAGCTTAGTCAATTCACCCCTCCACTTT.

The chain carries TRBV4-1 and TRBJ2-5; TRBD2 matches 12 bases. V lost 0 bases, J lost 4 bases, and 9 bases stayed unmatched. The CDR3 has 18 amino acids. From germline, CDR1 is MGHRA and CDR2 YSYEKL. CDR3 DNA: TGCGCCAGCAGCCAAGATAGGCTAGCGGGGGGGCTTGGAGAGACCCAGTACTTC. It codes for CASSQDRLAGGLGETQYF.

V gene TRBV5-1 combines with J gene TRBJ2-6; D call uncertain. The germline V gene has CDR1 SGHRS and CDR2 YFSETQ. The CDR3 is 14 amino acids. With 4 bases removed from V and 3 bases from J, the gap between germline ends came to 8 bases. The CDR3: CASSTTGGANVLTF. The DNA of the CDR3 is TGCGCCAGCAGCACAACCGGTGGGGCCAACGTCCTGACTTTC.

The chain carries TRBV6-4 and TRBJ1-1; D possibly corresponds to TRBD1 (5 bases). V gave up 6 bases and J gave up 0 bases, with 8 bases separating them. The CDR3 is 13 residues long. CDR1 is MRHNA, CDR2 SNTAGT, per germline. The CDR3 region is CASSQQVNTEAFF. The CDR3 DNA is TGTGCCAGCAGCCAACAGGTGAACACTGAAGCTTTCTTT.

V is TRBV10-3 and J is TRBJ2-7; perhaps TRBD1 as D (5 bases). The germline gives CDR1 ENHRY, CDR2 SYGVKD. This CDR3 contains 15 residues. Trimming left V 5 bases short and J 0 bases short, with 14 bases between. CDR3 DNA sequence: TGTGCCATCAGTCCCGACAGACAAAGCTCCTACGAGCAGTACTTC. As protein: CAISPDRQSSYEQYF.

V and J are TRBV6-5 and TRBJ2-6, with D unclear. Trimming left V 5 bases short and J 0 bases short, with 8 bases between. The CDR3 is 15 residues long. Germline CDR1 MNHEY, CDR2 SVGAGI. CDR3 in DNA: TGTGCCAGCAGTCGGGCCGCCTCTGGGGCCAACGTCCTGACTTTC. It is translated as CASSRAASGANVLTF.

There are a few counts of this clone. The chain recombines TRBV5-1 with TRBJ1-1; 8 nucleotides line up with TRBD1. Trimming took 5 bases from V and 4 from J; bases not matched to a gene: 10. The germline V gene has CDR1 SGHRS and CDR2 YFSETQ. The CDR3 length is 15 residues. The CDR3 loop reads CASRYVTGGRTEAFF. The CDR3 DNA sequence: TGCGCCAGCAGATACGTTACAGGGGGGCGCACTGAAGCTTTCTTT.

This rearrangement joins TRBV18 to TRBJ1-2; D not certain. The V gene's germline CDR1 is KGHSH and CDR2 LQKENI. V was trimmed by 3 bases and J by 7 bases, leaving 12 bases between them. CDR3 size: 13 residues. The CDR3 DNA is TGTGCCAGCTCACCGACGGAGTCGGTTGGCTACACCTTC. This gives the protein CASSPTESVGYTF.

This clone was seen only once. The rearrangement joins TRBV6-6 to TRBJ2-2; 9 nucleotides agree with TRBD1. The junction had 1 base not matched to a gene; V was cut back by 2 bases and J by 3 bases. CDR1 is MNHNY, CDR2 SVGAGI, per germline (reference sequence). The CDR3 loop spans 15 amino acids. Written as DNA, the CDR3 is TGTGCCAGCAGTTACGGACAGGGGTACACCGGGGAGCTGTTTTTT. This sequence encodes CASSYGQGYTGELFF.

Only one count was recorded for this clone. J is TRBJ2-6 and V is TRBV7-9, with D maybe TRBD1 (5 bases). The CDR3 contains 15 residues. Germline CDR1 reads SEHNR; CDR2 reads FQNEAQ (reference sequence). Trimming cost V 5 bases and J 0 bases, with 8 bases left between them. This chain's CDR3 is CASSNRRSGANVLTF. The CDR3 coding sequence is TGTGCCAGCAGCAACAGGCGCTCTGGGGCCAACGTCCTGACTTTC.

This clone was observed a handful of times. The J gene is TRBJ1-1, the V gene TRBV18, with D maybe TRBD1 (5 bases). CDR1 is KGHSH and CDR2 is LQKENI in the germline V gene. Trimming took 3 bases from V and 8 from J, leaving 16 bases between them. CDR3 length equals 14 residues. This CDR3 reads CASSPAFGAPEAFF. As DNA, the CDR3 is TGTGCCAGCTCACCGGCCTTTGGGGCCCCCGAAGCTTTCTTT.

This chain links TRBV7-9 with TRBJ2-7, with D unclear. The germline gives CDR1 SEHNR, CDR2 FQNEAQ (reference sequence). This CDR3 has 16 residues. Trimming removed 4 bases from V and 0 bases from J, with 16 bases in between. Written as DNA, the CDR3 is TGTGCCAGCAGCTCCCCGTTTGGCAGATTCTCCTACGAGCAGTACTTC. This translates into CASSSPFGRFSYEQYF.

This sequence joins TRBV6-5 and TRBJ1-2; D call uncertain. This CDR3 comprises 13 residues. The V end was cut by 2 bases, the J end by 7 bases, with 11 bases between. From germline, CDR1 is MNHEY and CDR2 SVGAGI. The CDR3 sequence: CASSYGSAGGYTF. The CDR3 bases are TGTGCCAGCAGTTACGGGTCGGCCGGTGGCTACACCTTC.

This CDR3 is CASSLRGASNQPQHF. For the CDR3, the DNA is TGTGCCAGTAGCCTGAGGGGGGCTAGCAATCAGCCCCAGCATTTT. The rearrangement uses TRBV19 and TRBJ1-5; D may be TRBD1 (6 bases). There are 15 residues in the CDR3. Trimming shortened V by 6 bases and J by 0 bases, and 12 bases separated the two germline ends. Germline-derived CDR1 and CDR2 are LNHDA and SQIVND (reference sequence).